This TCR beta chain emerged from a study of blood T cell repertoires in COVID-19. Across the whole study: PBMCs, B-cell-depleted T cells, or T cells provided the cDNA or gDNA that made up the material.

Grouping used clinical history reported by participants in a survey and questionnaire. Two negative PCRs, clearance, or symptom resolution were required of recovered Cohort 3 donors. V trimming: 2 bases; J trimming: 4 bases; junction bases outside the gene matches: 7. Looked up from germline, CDR1 is SGHRS and CDR2 is YFSETQ. This CDR3 is 17 amino acids long. The method was immunoSEQ multiplex PCR; TCRdb's version includes in-frame clones alone and lacks a portion of them. The sample has approximately 320,000 clones, around 90% seen once. The V and J genes are TRBV5-1 and TRBJ2-2; 11 bases agree with TRBD1. The sequence came from a woman between 18 and 30 years old who had recovered from COVID-19. Sample: PBMCs or T cells enriched from blood (not recorded which). CDR3 DNA sequence: TGCGCCAGCAGCTTAGGTACTGGGACAGGGGGCACCGGGGAGCTGTTTTTT. Its protein product is CASSLGTGTGGTGELFF.